A selection of T cell receptor beta chains follows, all from one sample in a study of blood T cell repertoires in COVID-19. The method was immunoSEQ multiplex PCR; TCRdb's version includes in-frame clones alone and lacks a portion of them. The sample carries roughly 74,000 clones, roughly 88% recorded once. Source material: peripheral blood. These receptor sequences come from a man between 65 and 85 years old with active or convalescent COVID-19. CDR3s include the opening cysteine and the closing phenylalanine or tryptophan. Each record gives: CDR3 DNA, CDR3 protein, clone size, V gene, D gene, J gene. D genes are given only for firm matches. Clone size is not always given. Where it is, it says once, few, many or a class for expanded clones.

CDR3 DNA: TGTGCCAGCAGCCAAGTGGGAGATGGCTACACCTTC
CDR3 protein: CASSQVGDGYTF
clone size: .
V gene: TRBV3-1/TRBV3-2
D gene: .
J gene: TRBJ1-2

CDR3 DNA: TGTGCCATCAGTGAGGATAGCGGGGGGCTCAATGAGCAGTTCTTC
CDR3 protein: CAISEDSGGLNEQFF
clone size: .
V gene: TRBV10-3
D gene: TRBD2
J gene: TRBJ2-1

CDR3 DNA: TGCGCCAGCAGCACAGGGATTAACTATGGCTACACCTTC
CDR3 protein: CASSTGINYGYTF
clone size: .
V gene: TRBV10-2
D gene: .
J gene: TRBJ1-2

CDR3 DNA: TGTGCCAGTAGTAACCGACAGGACGGCGAGACCCAGTACTTC
CDR3 protein: CASSNRQDGETQYF
clone size: .
V gene: TRBV19
D gene: .
J gene: TRBJ2-5

CDR3 DNA: TGTGCCAGCAGCTTGGGTGGTGGCGGGGTGCCGACCGGGGAGCTGTTTTTT
CDR3 protein: CASSLGGGGVPTGELFF
clone size: .
V gene: TRBV5-8
D gene: .
J gene: TRBJ2-2

CDR3 DNA: TGTGCCAGCTCACCCGGACAGATGAACACTGAAGCTTTCTTT
CDR3 protein: CASSPGQMNTEAFF
clone size: .
V gene: TRBV18
D gene: .
J gene: TRBJ1-1

CDR3 DNA: TGTGCCAGCAGCCACCAGACAGGGGATCGGAACTATGGCTACACCTTC
CDR3 protein: CASSHQTGDRNYGYTF
clone size: .
V gene: TRBV4-2
D gene: TRBD1
J gene: TRBJ1-2

CDR3 DNA: TGTGCCACCAGCAGAGATGGGACAATTAACACTGAAGCTTTCTTT
CDR3 protein: CATSRDGTINTEAFF
clone size: .
V gene: TRBV15
D gene: .
J gene: TRBJ1-1

CDR3 DNA: TGTGCCAGTACTATCAAAGGGGGAAATAGCAATCAGCCCCAGCATTTT
CDR3 protein: CASTIKGGNSNQPQHF
clone size: .
V gene: TRBV19
D gene: .
J gene: TRBJ1-5

CDR3 DNA: TGCGCCAGCAGCTTGGCGGGAGGACAAACCTACGAGCAGTACTTC
CDR3 protein: CASSLAGGQTYEQYF
clone size: .
V gene: TRBV5-1
D gene: TRBD2
J gene: TRBJ2-7

CDR3 DNA: TGTGCCAGCAGTGTATCGACAGGGTGGGACACTGAAGCTTTCTTT
CDR3 protein: CASSVSTGWDTEAFF
clone size: .
V gene: TRBV2
D gene: TRBD1
J gene: TRBJ1-1

CDR3 DNA: TGTGCCAGCAGTGAACAGGGTTTCGATGGCTACACCTTC
CDR3 protein: CASSEQGFDGYTF
clone size: .
V gene: TRBV6-1
D gene: .
J gene: TRBJ1-2

CDR3 DNA: TGCGCCAGCAGAGCGGGACTAGCGCTCACAGATACGCAGTATTTT
CDR3 protein: CASRAGLALTDTQYF
clone size: .
V gene: TRBV5-1
D gene: TRBD2
J gene: TRBJ2-3

CDR3 DNA: TGTGCCAGCGCCGTCGGCCCCGGGGACTACGAGCAGTACTTC
CDR3 protein: CASAVGPGDYEQYF
clone size: .
V gene: TRBV7-6
D gene: .
J gene: TRBJ2-7

CDR3 DNA: TGTGCCAGCAGCCAAGGGACAGGTTTTAATTCACCCCTCCACTTT
CDR3 protein: CASSQGTGFNSPLHF
clone size: .
V gene: TRBV3-1/TRBV3-2
D gene: TRBD1
J gene: TRBJ1-6

CDR3 DNA: TGTGCCAGCAGCGCAGGGACAGGGGGTTCACCCCTCCACTTT
CDR3 protein: CASSAGTGGSPLHF
clone size: .
V gene: TRBV5-6
D gene: TRBD1
J gene: TRBJ1-6

CDR3 DNA: TGTGCCAGCTCACTCCTACACCTGGGACAGCTTCCGAACACTGAAGCTTTCTTT
CDR3 protein: CASSLLHLGQLPNTEAFF
clone size: .
V gene: TRBV18
D gene: TRBD1
J gene: TRBJ1-1

CDR3 DNA: TGTGCCAGCAGTTTCTGGGTAAAAGGAGGGAACACCGGGGAGCTGTTTTTT
CDR3 protein: CASSFWVKGGNTGELFF
clone size: .
V gene: TRBV28
D gene: .
J gene: TRBJ2-2

CDR3 DNA: TGTGCCACCACTGACAGGGGGGCCCTCGGCAATGAGCAGTTCTTC
CDR3 protein: CATTDRGALGNEQFF
clone size: once
V gene: TRBV15
D gene: TRBD1
J gene: TRBJ2-1

CDR3 DNA: TGTGCCAGTAGTTGGAGACTAGCGGGGGGGCCAACAGATACGCAGTATTTT
CDR3 protein: CASSWRLAGGPTDTQYF
clone size: .
V gene: TRBV19
D gene: TRBD2
J gene: TRBJ2-3

CDR3 DNA: TGCGCCAGCAGCTTGGGTCGCATGCGGGAGACCCAGTACTTC
CDR3 protein: CASSLGRMRETQYF
clone size: .
V gene: TRBV5-1
D gene: .
J gene: TRBJ2-5

CDR3 DNA: TGTGCCAGCAGCGACGAGGCAGCCGGTGAAAAACTGTTTTTT
CDR3 protein: CASSDEAAGEKLFF
clone size: .
V gene: TRBV5-4
D gene: .
J gene: TRBJ1-4

CDR3 DNA: TGTGCCAGCAGTTTAGGGGGACAGGGCGGGATTAAGACCCAGTACTTC
CDR3 protein: CASSLGGQGGIKTQYF
clone size: .
V gene: TRBV27
D gene: TRBD1
J gene: TRBJ2-5

CDR3 DNA: TGTGCCAGCTCGCGGGGACAGTTCCAAGAGACCCAGTACTTC
CDR3 protein: CASSRGQFQETQYF
clone size: once
V gene: TRBV18
D gene: .
J gene: TRBJ2-5

CDR3 DNA: TGTGCCAGCGAGGGACAGGTAGACGAGACCCAGTACTTC
CDR3 protein: CASEGQVDETQYF
clone size: .
V gene: TRBV6-5
D gene: TRBD1
J gene: TRBJ2-5

CDR3 DNA: TGTGCCAGCAGCGCCGGACAGTATTCACCCCTCCACTTT
CDR3 protein: CASSAGQYSPLHF
clone size: .
V gene: TRBV5-4
D gene: .
J gene: TRBJ1-6

CDR3 DNA: TGCGCCAGCAGTGAGAACCCCGCGGAGACCCAGTACTTC
CDR3 protein: CASSENPAETQYF
clone size: .
V gene: TRBV10-1
D gene: .
J gene: TRBJ2-5

CDR3 DNA: TGCGCCAGCAGCTTGGGACAGGGCTCCTACAATGAGCAGTTCTTC
CDR3 protein: CASSLGQGSYNEQFF
clone size: .
V gene: TRBV5-1
D gene: TRBD1
J gene: TRBJ2-1

CDR3 DNA: TGTGCCAGCTCAGCATTGCTAGCGGGAGGAAGCAATGAGCAGTTCTTC
CDR3 protein: CASSALLAGGSNEQFF
clone size: .
V gene: TRBV18
D gene: TRBD2
J gene: TRBJ2-1

CDR3 DNA: TGTGCCAGCAGCCGAACTAAGGACACTGAAGCTTTCTTT
CDR3 protein: CASSRTKDTEAFF
clone size: once
V gene: TRBV7-9
D gene: .
J gene: TRBJ1-1

CDR3 DNA: TGTGCCAGCAGTGAAATTGGCCCTTACTATGGCTACACCTTC
CDR3 protein: CASSEIGPYYGYTF
clone size: .
V gene: TRBV6-1
D gene: .
J gene: TRBJ1-2

CDR3 DNA: TGCGCCAGCAGCCTACAGGGATCCTACGAGCAGTACTTC
CDR3 protein: CASSLQGSYEQYF
clone size: .
V gene: TRBV5-1
D gene: .
J gene: TRBJ2-7

CDR3 DNA: TGTGCCAGCAGTGCTAGCGGGGGGGCCCAAGAGACCCAGTACTTC
CDR3 protein: CASSASGGAQETQYF
clone size: .
V gene: TRBV2
D gene: TRBD2
J gene: TRBJ2-5

CDR3 DNA: TGTGCCAGCAGGGTGGGCAGGTACAGAAACACCATATATTTT
CDR3 protein: CASRVGRYRNTIYF
clone size: .
V gene: TRBV7-7
D gene: .
J gene: TRBJ1-3

CDR3 DNA: TGTGCCAGCAGAATTTACAGGAACGCTGAAGCTTTCTTT
CDR3 protein: CASRIYRNAEAFF
clone size: .
V gene: TRBV28
D gene: .
J gene: TRBJ1-1

CDR3 DNA: TGTGCCAGCAGCCAATTTAGCGGGGGCTCCTACAATGAGCAGTTCTTC
CDR3 protein: CASSQFSGGSYNEQFF
clone size: .
V gene: TRBV3-1/TRBV3-2
D gene: TRBD2
J gene: TRBJ2-1

CDR3 DNA: TGCGCCAGCAGCCCGGGACTGGGTACGACCCAGTACTTC
CDR3 protein: CASSPGLGTTQYF
clone size: .
V gene: TRBV5-1
D gene: .
J gene: TRBJ2-5

CDR3 DNA: TGCAGCGTCGGGGACAACACAGATACGCAGTATTTT
CDR3 protein: CSVGDNTDTQYF
clone size: .
V gene: TRBV29-1
D gene: .
J gene: TRBJ2-3

CDR3 DNA: TGCGCCAGCAGTTCGGGGGTGACTGGAAACACCATATATTTT
CDR3 protein: CASSSGVTGNTIYF
clone size: .
V gene: TRBV5-1
D gene: .
J gene: TRBJ1-3

CDR3 DNA: TGTGCCAGCTCACTTGGGAGCGGCAGGGGGTTCTATGGCTACACCTTC
CDR3 protein: CASSLGSGRGFYGYTF
clone size: .
V gene: TRBV18
D gene: TRBD1
J gene: TRBJ1-2

CDR3 DNA: TGCGCCAGCAACGGACAGGGCCCAACGGAGGGGGAGCTGTTTTTT
CDR3 protein: CASNGQGPTEGELFF
clone size: .
V gene: TRBV5-1
D gene: TRBD1
J gene: TRBJ2-2

CDR3 DNA: TGTGCCAGCAGCCCTACTAGCGGACCAAGCTCCTACAATGAGCAGTTCTTC
CDR3 protein: CASSPTSGPSSYNEQFF
clone size: .
V gene: TRBV5-4
D gene: TRBD2
J gene: TRBJ2-1

CDR3 DNA: TGTGCCAGCAGCTCCTATAGTGGTCCCAAAAACATTCAGTACTTC
CDR3 protein: CASSSYSGPKNIQYF
clone size: few
V gene: TRBV7-8
D gene: .
J gene: TRBJ2-4

CDR3 DNA: TGTGCCATCAGCGGTCCAGGGGGCAGTAACTATGGCTACACCTTC
CDR3 protein: CAISGPGGSNYGYTF
clone size: .
V gene: TRBV10-3
D gene: TRBD1
J gene: TRBJ1-2

CDR3 DNA: TGCGCCAGCAGCTTGGCGACAGGGAGCGGGAGCACAGATACGCAGTATTTT
CDR3 protein: CASSLATGSGSTDTQYF
clone size: .
V gene: TRBV5-1
D gene: .
J gene: TRBJ2-3

CDR3 DNA: TGCAGCGTTGATTGGTCGGTCAATGAGCAGTTCTTC
CDR3 protein: CSVDWSVNEQFF
clone size: .
V gene: TRBV29-1
D gene: .
J gene: TRBJ2-1

CDR3 DNA: TGTGCCAGCAGCCCGGGGAGTATCTATGGCTACACCTTC
CDR3 protein: CASSPGSIYGYTF
clone size: .
V gene: TRBV12-3/TRBV12-4
D gene: .
J gene: TRBJ1-2

CDR3 DNA: TGTGCCAGCAGTCCGGACAGAGCTTTTCAGCCCCAGCATTTT
CDR3 protein: CASSPDRAFQPQHF
clone size: .
V gene: TRBV28
D gene: .
J gene: TRBJ1-5

CDR3 DNA: TGTGCCAGCAGTCCGAGACTAGCGGGAGGTTTAGATACGCAGTATTTT
CDR3 protein: CASSPRLAGGLDTQYF
clone size: .
V gene: TRBV28
D gene: TRBD2
J gene: TRBJ2-3

CDR3 DNA: TGCGCCAGCAGCCTTGGACAGTTTAATGAAAAACTGTTTTTT
CDR3 protein: CASSLGQFNEKLFF
clone size: .
V gene: TRBV4-1
D gene: .
J gene: TRBJ1-4

CDR3 DNA: TGTGCCAGCCCCAGCAACCGGGTCGATGGAAACACCATATATTTT
CDR3 protein: CASPSNRVDGNTIYF
clone size: .
V gene: TRBV6-5
D gene: .
J gene: TRBJ1-3

CDR3 DNA: TGTGCCTGGGGACTAGAAAGGTACAATGAGCAGTTCTTC
CDR3 protein: CAWGLERYNEQFF
clone size: few
V gene: TRBV30
D gene: TRBD2
J gene: TRBJ2-1

CDR3 DNA: TGTGCCAGCTCACCACTTACGGGAGTGGGAGAGACCCAGTACTTC
CDR3 protein: CASSPLTGVGETQYF
clone size: .
V gene: TRBV18
D gene: .
J gene: TRBJ2-5